This T cell receptor (beta chain) was recorded in a study of cytomegalovirus exposure and HLA in healthy donors. The PCR made use of 60 Vbeta and 13 Jbeta primers. This table comes from immunoSEQ multiplex PCR, and its TCRdb copy is limited to in-frame clones, with some not included. This sample yields fewer than 200,000 clones, of which approximately 80% are seen a single time; about 0.76% belongs to the top ten. Germline loops: CDR1 SNHLY, CDR2 FYNNEI. V lost 6 bases and J lost 4, with 15 bases in between. CDR3 size: 14 residues. Notes on this clone: Its antigen is unknown.

Whole-study findings and limits: Among TCR beta chains of equal frequency, HLA-associated ones were more clonally expanded in a later analysis.

This clonotype was obtained from a woman between 18 and 29 years old in good health and CMV-seronegative. The material sequenced was PBMCs. V is TRBV2 and J is TRBJ1-2; D may be TRBD1 (5 bases). The chain's CDR3 is CASSGLVGGYGYTF. For the CDR3, the DNA is TGTGCCAGCAGCGGCCTAGTGGGGGGCTATGGCTACACCTTC. The full variable domain, its missing parts supplied by reference TRBV2 and TRBJ1-2, is EPEVTQTPSHQVTQMGQEVILRCVPISNHLYFYWYRQILGQKVEFLVSFYNNEISEKSEIFDDQFSVERPDGSNFTLKIRSTKLEDSAMYFCASSGLVGGYGYTFGSGTRLTVV.